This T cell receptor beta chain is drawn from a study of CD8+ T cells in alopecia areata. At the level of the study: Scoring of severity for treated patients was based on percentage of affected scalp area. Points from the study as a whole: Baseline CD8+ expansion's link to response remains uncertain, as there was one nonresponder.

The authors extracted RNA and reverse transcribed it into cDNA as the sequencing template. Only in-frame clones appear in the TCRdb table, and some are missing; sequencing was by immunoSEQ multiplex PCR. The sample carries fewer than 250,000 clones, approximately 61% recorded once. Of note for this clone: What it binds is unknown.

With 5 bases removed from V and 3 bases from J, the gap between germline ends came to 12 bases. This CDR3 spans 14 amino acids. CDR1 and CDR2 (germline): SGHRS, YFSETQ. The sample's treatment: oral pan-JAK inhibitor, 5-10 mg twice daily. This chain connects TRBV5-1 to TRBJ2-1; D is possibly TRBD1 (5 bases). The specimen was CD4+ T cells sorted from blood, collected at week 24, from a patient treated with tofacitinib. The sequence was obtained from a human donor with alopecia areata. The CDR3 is CASSAVGHYNEQFF. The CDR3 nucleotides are TGCGCCAGCAGTGCGGTGGGGCACTACAATGAGCAGTTCTTC.